This TCR beta chain originates from a study of cytomegalovirus exposure and HLA in healthy donors. On the study more broadly: Researchers previously reported finding roughly 120 million unique TCR beta sequences from roughly 170 million T cells. Points from the study as a whole: A missense DCLRE1C variant was associated with V- and J-gene trimming of TCR beta chains in a later analysis, and an independent cohort replicated the association. Some V segments, TRBV6-2 and TRBV6-3 among them, were indistinguishable and were therefore excluded. Data from an earlier analysis indicated that most TCR beta V segments were productive either about 87% or about 30% of the time.

Germline assignment: CDR1 SGHRS and CDR2 YFSETQ. The CDR3 loop spans 14 amino acids. The PCR contained 60 Vbeta and 13 Jbeta primers. Using immunoSEQ multiplex PCR, the repertoire was profiled, and TCRdb retains in-frame clones only, with some absent. This table holds fewer than 300,000 clones, about 80% found once. As for this clone: Its antigen is undetermined. A junction boundary mismatches the germline segment, possibly from a read error. The sample holds other DNA sequences that translate to the same CDR3.

V and J are TRBV5-1 and TRBJ2-1, with TRBD2 matching 7 bases. The sequence came from a girl aged 2 to 9 in good health and CMV-seronegative. The specimen sequenced was PBMCs. In DNA form, the CDR3 reads TGTGCCAGCAGCTTGGGAGGGCCCGGCAATGAGCAGTTCTTC. It encodes CASSLGGPGNEQFF.